This is a list of T cell receptor beta chains from one sample in a study of vaccination effects on CD4 cells after COVID-19. Data came from immunoSEQ multiplex PCR; TCRdb stores just in-frame clones and leaves some out. In the table there are tens of thousands of clones, over 60% of which are singletons. Their cognate antigens are unknown. This specimen consisted of CD4+ T cells from PBMCs cultured with HIV peptides, obtained before COVID-19 vaccination. These receptors were obtained from a human donor who had a prior SARS-CoV-2 infection. CDR3s include the opening cysteine and the closing phenylalanine or tryptophan. A D gene is named only where the DNA matches it firmly. Size tells how often a clone was seen (once, few, many) or the class of an expanded clone, and some rows leave it out.

>TRBJ2-5|TRBV30|-|-
CAWSWLAGETQYF
TGTGCCTGGAGTTGGCTAGCTGGGGAGACCCAGTACTTC
>TRBJ1-5|TRBV28|-|-
CASSDPPRVRRPQHF
TGTGCCAGCAGTGACCCTCCCAGGGTGAGAAGGCCCCAGCATTTT
>TRBJ1-2|TRBV2|-|many
CASSEYTSVYGYTF
TGTGCCAGCAGTGAATACACCTCCGTCTATGGCTACACCTTC
>TRBJ1-4|TRBV6-1|TRBD1|once
CASSEMGQGGEKLFF
TGTGCCAGCAGTGAAATGGGACAGGGGGGAGAAAAACTGTTTTTT
>TRBJ2-7|TRBV18|-|-
CASSPFPRSSYEQYF
TGTGCCAGCTCACCATTCCCCCGGTCATCCTACGAGCAGTACTTC
>TRBJ1-1|TRBV19|TRBD1|-
CASSASRGSPEAFF
TGTGCCAGTAGTGCCTCCAGGGGGTCACCTGAAGCTTTCTTT
>TRBJ1-2|TRBV5-4|-|few
CASSLGRAYGYTF
TGTGCCAGCAGCTTGGGCAGGGCTTACGGCTACACCTTC
>TRBJ2-2|TRBV28|TRBD2|-
CASSPGGLAGGYNTGELFF
TGTGCCAGCAGTCCCGGGGGGCTAGCGGGGGGATACAACACCGGGGAGCTGTTTTTT
>TRBJ2-7|TRBV12-3/TRBV12-4|-|few
CASSFVTPRQQYF
TGTGCCAGCAGTTTCGTAACCCCCCGCCAGCAGTACTTC
>TRBJ1-2|TRBV5-1|-|many
CASSPPGEGYTF
TGCGCCAGCAGCCCCCCGGGGGAAGGCTACACCTTC
>TRBJ2-2|TRBV5-1|-|-
CASSVFFRAEGGELFF
TGCGCCAGCAGCGTATTTTTTCGGGCCGAGGGCGGGGAGCTGTTTTTT
>TRBJ2-7|TRBV12-5|TRBD1|-
CASGLELRRRTGMDEQYF
TGTGCTAGTGGTTTGGAATTGCGTCGGAGGACAGGGATGGACGAGCAGTACTTC